Listed here is a single TCR beta chain. This specimen belongs to a study of blood T cell repertoires in COVID-19. Across the whole study: Samples of COVID-19 (acute and convalescent) were obtained from the United States, Italy and Spain. From T cells, B-cell-depleted T cells, or PBMCs came the material, which was cDNA or gDNA.

Original data processing: From reference gene primer amplification, estimates of nucleated cell counts were derived. Here immunoSEQ multiplex PCR was the method, and the copy in TCRdb shows in-frame clones only, minus some. That table supplies the V and J calls and clone size; D and trimming were determined from the DNA. The repertoire holds around 86,000 clones, with roughly 84% as singletons. The CDR3 contains 12 residues. V lost 2 bases and J 4 bases, leaving 5 bases between the germline ends. CDR1 is LGHDT, CDR2 YNNKEL, per germline (reference sequence). V is TRBV3-1 (or the pseudogene TRBV3-2) and J is TRBJ2-5; D remains unclear. The sequenced sample was peripheral blood. This receptor was identified in a human donor in a cohort sampled during active COVID-19. Here the CDR3 reads CASSQSSETQYF. The CDR3 region has the DNA TGTGCCAGCAGCCAATCTTCAGAGACCCAGTACTTC.